These 8 T cell receptor beta chains were sequenced from one sample in a study of OX40 agonist ivuxolimab in advanced cancers. Only in-frame clones appear in the TCRdb table, and some are missing; sequencing was by immunoSEQ multiplex PCR. The repertoire holds nearly 55,000 clones, with roughly 91% as singletons. The sequencing used CD4+ or CD8+ T cells sorted from blood, collected in a trial of the OX40 agonist ivuxolimab. The receptors shown here come from an adult with an advanced solid tumor such as melanoma, head and neck, liver or kidney cancer.

The table lists this clone with a count of one. The rearrangement links TRBV10-3 to TRBJ2-1, with a possible D match to TRBD2 (6 bases). The germline V gene has CDR1 ENHRY and CDR2 SYGVKD. This CDR3 has 12 amino acids. V dropped 10 bases and J dropped 7 bases, with 14 bases sitting between them. The CDR3 loop reads CATAPGENEQFF. DNA of the CDR3: TGTGCCACCGCCCCGGGGGAGAATGAGCAGTTCTTC.

This clone was counted a few times. The rearrangement uses TRBV6-5 and TRBJ1-1; unclear D gene. The germline V gene has CDR1 MNHEY and CDR2 SVGAGI. V lost 7 bases to trimming and J lost 1 base, with 7 bases between them. The CDR3 covers 12 residues. The CDR3 sequence is CASKGTNTEAFF. The DNA for the CDR3 is TGTGCCAGCAAGGGAACGAACACTGAAGCTTTCTTT.

The rearrangement joins TRBV7-2 to TRBJ2-1; D is possibly TRBD1 (5 bases). Germline V lookup: CDR1 SGHTA, CDR2 FQGNSA. With 6 bases removed from V and 10 bases from J, the gap between germline ends came to 10 bases. The CDR3 extends over 11 amino acids. CDR3 in amino acids: CASRQGYEQFF. CDR3 DNA sequence: TGTGCCAGCAGGCAGGGTTACGAGCAGTTCTTC.

The chain carries TRBV28 and TRBJ1-5, with D possibly being TRBD1 (5 bases). The CDR3 extends over 13 amino acids. V shed 6 bases and J shed 1 base, with 7 bases lying between them. In germline, CDR1 is MDHEN, CDR2 SYDVKM. This CDR3 is CASRRDSNQPQHF. The CDR3 DNA reads as TGTGCCAGCAGGCGGGACAGCAATCAGCCCCAGCATTTT. The complete variable domain, with remaining parts taken from reference TRBV28 and TRBJ1-5, reads DVKVTQSSRYLVKRTGEKVFLECVQDMDHENMFWYRQDPGLGLRLIYFSYDVKMKEKGDIPEGYSVSREKKERFSLILESASTNQTSMYLCASRRDSNQPQHFGDGTRLSIL.

CDR3 DNA: TGCGCCAGCAGCTTGACCCCCGGGACAGGGACCTCGGATACGCAGTATTTT. Amino acid sequence: CASSLTPGTGTSDTQYF. The chain employs TRBV5-1 and TRBJ2-3; TRBD1 matches at 9 bases. V dropped 1 base and J dropped 6; count of bases not matched to a gene: 12. CDR1 SGHRS and CDR2 YFSETQ come from the germline V gene. The CDR3 runs 17 residues.

The chain recombines TRBV5-6 with TRBJ1-6; D unclear. Trimming cost V 5 bases and J 9 bases, with 12 bases left between them. The CDR3 length is 13 residues. Germline CDR1 is SGHDT and CDR2 is YYEEEE. The CDR3 DNA reads TGTGCCAGCAGGCGGGGTCCCGGTTCACCCCTCCACTTT. Translation: CASRRGPGSPLHF.

The chain is built from TRBV19 and TRBJ2-5; D is perhaps TRBD1 (6 bases). The ends were cut back, 10 bases at V and 4 bases at J, with 13 bases in the middle. Germline V gene lookup returns CDR1 LNHDA and CDR2 SQIVND (reference sequence). This CDR3 has 12 amino acids. The CDR3 is CATKDSRETQYF. Written as DNA, the CDR3 is TGTGCCACTAAGGACAGTAGAGAGACCCAGTACTTC.

The chain recombines TRBV6-5 with TRBJ2-6; no definite D call. V was clipped by 6 bases and J by 2 bases, with 8 bases between them. This CDR3 has 14 amino acids. Germline CDR1 reads MNHEY; CDR2 reads SVGAGI. This CDR3 reads CASRPEAGANVLTF. CDR3 nucleotides: TGTGCCAGCAGACCTGAAGCTGGGGCCAACGTCCTGACTTTC.